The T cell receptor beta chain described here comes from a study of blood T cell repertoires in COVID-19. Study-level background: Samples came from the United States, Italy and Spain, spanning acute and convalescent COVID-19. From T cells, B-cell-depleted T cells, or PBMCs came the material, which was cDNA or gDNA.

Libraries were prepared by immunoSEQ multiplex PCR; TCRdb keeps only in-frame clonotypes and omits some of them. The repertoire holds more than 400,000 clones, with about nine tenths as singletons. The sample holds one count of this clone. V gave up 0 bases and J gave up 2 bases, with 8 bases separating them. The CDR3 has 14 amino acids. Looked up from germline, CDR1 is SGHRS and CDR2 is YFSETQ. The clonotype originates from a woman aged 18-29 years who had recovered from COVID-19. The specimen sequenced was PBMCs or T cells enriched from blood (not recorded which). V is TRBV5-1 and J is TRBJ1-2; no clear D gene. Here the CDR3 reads CASSLDRSNYGYTF. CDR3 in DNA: TGCGCCAGCAGCTTGGACAGATCCAACTATGGCTACACCTTC.